The present T cell receptor (beta chain) was sequenced within a study of cytomegalovirus exposure and HLA in healthy donors. Sequenced by immunoSEQ multiplex PCR; TCRdb stores in-frame clones only, minus some. The table has some 320,000 clones, roughly nine tenths seen once. Donors were drawn from the roughly 110-subject validation cohort, separate from the 666-subject first cohort. Trimming removed 4 bases from V and 1 base from J; junction bases left unmatched: 5. The CDR3 consists of 16 residues. Germline CDR1 reads MGHDK; CDR2 reads SYGVNS. About this clone: Its antigen is unidentified.

Study-level points and caveats: Subsequent analysis revealed that first-cohort TCR clusters tended to co-occur in the 120 or so validation repertoires. A list of about 160 TCR beta chains associated with cytomegalovirus was given. High specificity and sensitivity for cytomegalovirus status were reported for the classifier.

The sample was PBMCs. The receptor was derived from a woman aged 25-40 years in good health and CMV-seropositive. The V gene is TRBV25-1, the J gene TRBJ2-2; 8 bases map to TRBD1. The CDR3 region has the DNA TGTGCCAGCAGTGGTTTCACAGGGGGGAACACCGGGGAGCTGTTTTTT. This gives the protein CASSGFTGGNTGELFF.